This TCR beta chain was recovered during a study of Tregs in tolerant kidney transplant recipients. General study findings and limits: Biological reproducibility was not directly addressed, but technical replication error appeared minimal.

In this sample, this clone turned up once. The antigen is unknown. Libraries were prepared by immunoSEQ multiplex PCR; TCRdb keeps only in-frame clonotypes and omits some of them. The table includes 100,000 to 150,000 clones, roughly 92% detected once. The CDR3 contains 13 residues. Germline loops: CDR1 SQVTM, CDR2 ANQGSEA. The V and J ends lost 4 bases and 4 bases, in that order; junction bases with no gene match: 3. Sequenced sample: CD4+ T cells from blood. The chain couples TRBV29-1 to TRBJ1-2, with 10 bases that match TRBD1. The sequence was obtained from a human donor in good health. CDR3 residues: CSVVRDRGYGYTF. The DNA for the CDR3 is TGCAGCGTTGTCAGGGACAGGGGCTATGGCTACACCTTC.